These T cell receptor beta chains were read from a single sample in a study of regulatory T cells in long-lasting Graves disease. In TCRdb, the multiplex PCR reads were re-called with MiXCR into one record per CDR3 protein. The repertoire holds fewer than 450,000 distinct CDR3 sequences, with roughly a quarter as singletons. The source was peripheral blood mononuclear cells (PBMCs), collected when the disease was refractory, from a patient treated with antithyroid drugs. The receptors derive from a female donor with Graves disease. Both conserved end residues are part of each CDR3. D genes are given only for firm matches. Only part of the rows carry a size: once, few, many, or a class if the clone is expanded.

d_gene | abundance | j_gene | v_gene | CDR3aa | CDR3nt
NA | few | TRBJ1-5 | TRBV15 | CATSRTGTRLGQPQHF | TGTGCCACCAGCAGGACCGGGACACGGCTTGGTCAGCCCCAGCATTTT
TRBD1 | NA | TRBJ1-1 | TRBV19 | CASSERRDTGGKAAFF | TGTGCCAGTAGTGAAAGGAGGGATACAGGGGGAAAAGCTGCTTTCTTT
TRBD2 | NA | TRBJ2-2 | TRBV2 | CASNRRGTSGRAYTGELFF | TGTGCCAGCAATCGAAGGGGCACTAGCGGGAGGGCCTACACCGGGGAGCTGTTTTTT
NA | few | TRBJ2-7 | TRBV6-1 | CASSTGTTYEQYF | TGTGCCAGCAGTACAGGTACCACCTACGAGCAGTACTTC
NA | few | TRBJ1-5 | TRBV5-1 | CASSLAPQGSNQPQHF | TGCGCCAGCAGCCTGGCCCCACAGGGTAGCAATCAGCCCCAGCATTTT
TRBD1 | NA | TRBJ2-1 | TRBV7-2 | CASSSMGDRLGGNEQFF | TGTGCCAGCAGCTCGATGGGGGACAGGCTAGGGGGCAATGAGCAGTTCTTC
NA | many | TRBJ2-5 | TRBV7-3 | CASSLYAWETQYF | TGTGCCAGCAGCTTATATGCCTGGGAGACCCAGTACTTC
NA | few | TRBJ2-2 | TRBV7-6 | CASSLGEAGELFF | TGTGCCAGCAGCTTAGGCGAGGCAGGGGAGCTGTTTTTT
TRBD2 | many | TRBJ2-7 | TRBV28 | CASSFAASGDYSYEQYF | TGTGCCAGCAGTTTCGCCGCTAGCGGGGATTACTCCTACGAGCAGTACTTC
TRBD2 | NA | TRBJ2-7 | TRBV19 | CASSTLAGGPDEQYF | TGTGCCAGTAGTACCTTAGCGGGAGGGCCAGACGAGCAGTACTTC
NA | few | TRBJ1-5 | TRBV4-1 | CASSQVPARGLKPQHF | TGCGCCAGCAGCCAAGTCCCCGCCCGGGGCCTCAAGCCCCAGCATTTT
TRBD1 | few | TRBJ1-5 | TRBV27 | CASSSEGQSNQPQHF | TGTGCCAGCAGTTCCGAGGGACAGTCTAATCAGCCCCAGCATTTT
TRBD1 | many | TRBJ2-7 | TRBV6-5 | CASSYLIGTAYEQYF | TGTGCCAGCAGTTACTTGATCGGGACAGCCTACGAGCAGTACTTC
NA | few | TRBJ2-4 | TRBV19 | CASSIGNPGAKNIQYF | TGTGCCAGTAGTATCGGTAACCCTGGGGCCAAAAACATTCAGTACTTC
NA | NA | TRBJ1-1 | TRBV27 | CASSLSPDSRNTEAFF | TGTGCCAGCAGTTTATCCCCCGACAGTCGGAACACTGAAGCTTTCTTT
TRBD1 | once | TRBJ2-7 | TRBV3-1 | CASSQVPGTGVYEQYF | TGTGCCAGCAGCCAAGTTCCCGGGACAGGGGTCTACGAGCAGTACTTC
NA | NA | TRBJ1-6 | TRBV5-5 | CASSARDGLNSPLHF | TGTGCCAGCAGCGCCCGGGACGGCCTTAATTCACCCCTCCACTTT
NA | few | TRBJ2-7 | TRBV10-3 | CAISGRMGGDSYEQYF | TGTGCCATCAGTGGGAGGATGGGGGGCGACTCCTACGAGCAGTACTTC
NA | few | TRBJ1-2 | TRBV6-1 | CASSELAGPNYGYTF | TGTGCCAGCAGTGAGCTCGCGGGGCCTAACTATGGCTACACCTTC
NA | many | TRBJ1-1 | TRBV7-9 | CASSLAVGAGTEAFF | TGTGCCAGCAGCTTAGCGGTAGGGGCTGGGACTGAAGCTTTCTTT
NA | NA | TRBJ1-2 | TRBV14 | CASSYGTTFYGYTF | TGTGCCAGCAGCTATGGAACGACTTTCTATGGCTACACCTTC
NA | many | TRBJ1-4 | TRBV20-1 | CSARQQGGPEKLFF | TGCAGTGCTAGGCAGCAGGGTGGGCCGGAAAAACTGTTTTTT
NA | NA | TRBJ1-1 | TRBV6-5 | CASSSGGSGAFF | TGTGCCAGCAGTTCTGGGGGTTCTGGAGCTTTCTTT
NA | few | TRBJ2-7 | TRBV7-9 | CASSRTVSEQYF | TGTGCCAGCAGCAGGACCGTGTCCGAGCAGTACTTC
NA | once | TRBJ1-5 | TRBV7-9 | CASSLEGQGSNQPQHF | TGTGCCAGCAGCTTAGAAGGGCAGGGGAGCAATCAGCCCCAGCATTTT
TRBD1 | few | TRBJ1-5 | TRBV6-1 | CASRPGQGVIGSNQPQHF | TGTGCCAGCAGACCGGGACAGGGAGTGATCGGGAGCAATCAGCCCCAGCATTTT
NA | few | TRBJ2-3 | TRBV18 | CASSPPEVPPQYF | TGTGCCAGCTCACCACCGGAGGTCCCCCCGCAGTATTTT
NA | many | TRBJ1-3 | TRBV9 | CASSVESAQRGNTIYF | TGTGCCAGCAGCGTAGAGTCGGCCCAACGAGGAAACACCATATATTTT
TRBD1 | NA | TRBJ1-4 | TRBV30 | CAWSVKTGWNEKLFF | TGTGCCTGGAGTGTAAAGACAGGGTGGAATGAAAAACTGTTTTTT
NA | few | TRBJ2-7 | TRBV10-3 | CAISETGPGTYEQYF | TGTGCCATCAGTGAGACCGGACCCGGGACCTACGAGCAGTACTTC
TRBD2 | NA | TRBJ2-5 | TRBV27 | CASSPGGRQETQYF | TGTGCCAGCAGTCCCGGGGGGAGGCAAGAGACCCAGTACTTC
TRBD1 | many | TRBJ1-2 | TRBV20-1 | CSASRDSPYGYTF | TGCAGTGCTAGCAGGGACAGCCCCTATGGCTACACCTTC
TRBD2 | few | TRBJ2-4 | TRBV6-2/TRBV6-3 | CASSYSGGRANIQYF | TGTGCCAGCAGTTACTCGGGGGGGAGGGCAAACATTCAGTACTTC
TRBD1 | NA | TRBJ1-5 | TRBV20-1 | CSARDRQGSWKQPQHF | TGCAGTGCTAGAGACCGACAGGGCTCGTGGAAGCAGCCCCAGCATTTT
TRBD1 | many | TRBJ1-6 | TRBV3-1 | CASSHASGTGDPPLHF | TGTGCCAGCAGCCATGCATCCGGGACAGGGGACCCACCCCTCCACTTT
TRBD2 | few | TRBJ2-7 | TRBV13 | CASSSQTSGSPFEQYF | TGTGCCAGCAGTTCGCAAACTAGCGGGAGTCCCTTCGAGCAGTACTTC
NA | many | TRBJ2-2 | TRBV2 | CASVLDGDTGELFF | TGTGCCAGCGTCCTAGACGGGGACACCGGGGAGCTGTTTTTT